The 26 T cell receptor beta chains in this list originate from one sample, sequenced in a study of T cell changes during pregnancy in multiple sclerosis. The method was immunoSEQ multiplex PCR; TCRdb's version includes in-frame clones alone and lacks a portion of them. Of under 65,000 clones listed, about 90% are singletons. The sample here was CD4+ T cells from peripheral blood mononuclear cells, taken after pregnancy. These receptors came from a female donor with multiple sclerosis, enrolled in a pregnancy study.

This rearrangement joins TRBV18 to TRBJ1-1; no clear D. Trimming removed 2 bases at V and 5 bases at J, with 15 bases between. There are 15 residues in the CDR3. Germline CDR1 KGHSH, CDR2 LQKENI. In DNA, the CDR3 is TGTGCCAGCTCACCAGGCGCCGGGGTCGGTACTGAAGCTTTCTTT. The encoded protein is CASSPGAGVGTEAFF.

The V call is TRBV6-5, the J call TRBJ2-5, with D perhaps matching TRBD2 (6 bases). V gave up 2 bases and J gave up 1 base, with 8 bases separating them. This CDR3 spans 14 amino acids. Per germline, CDR1 MNHEY and CDR2 SVGAGI. The CDR3 DNA is TGTGCCAGCAGTTACGGGACTGCCCAAGAGACCCAGTACTTC. It translates to CASSYGTAQETQYF.

This chain uses TRBV5-6 with TRBJ1-4, with 10 positions matching TRBD1. V dropped 4 bases and J dropped 8; count of bases not matched to a gene: 8. The CDR3 length is 15 residues. Germline CDR1 reads SGHDT; CDR2 reads YYEEEE. CDR3 in amino acids: CASSRPDRGQEKLFF. The CDR3 DNA reads as TGTGCCAGCAGCCGCCCAGACAGGGGGCAGGAAAAACTGTTTTTT.

CDR3 bases: TGTGCCAGCAGCGCCAGGGGGGCAGATACGCAGTATTTT. Protein product: CASSARGADTQYF. This chain uses TRBV9 with TRBJ2-3; tentative D call: TRBD1 (7 bases). From germline, CDR1 is SGDLS and CDR2 YYNGEE. V gave up 3 bases and J gave up 4 bases, with 9 bases separating them. The CDR3 sequence is 13 residues long. The complete variable domain, with remaining parts taken from reference TRBV9 and TRBJ2-3, reads DSGVTQTPKHLITATGQRVTLRCSPRSGDLSVYWYQQSLDQGLQFLIQYYNGEERAKGNILERFSAQQFPDLHSELNLSSLELGDSALYFCASSARGADTQYFGPGTRLTVL.

This clone was found a few times. This chain connects TRBV2 to TRBJ1-1; 7 nucleotides line up with TRBD1. There are 14 residues in the CDR3. J was trimmed by 6 bases and V by 3 bases; bases with no gene match: 7. Germline V gene sequence: CDR1 SNHLY, CDR2 FYNNEI. CDR3 sequence: CASSEQTGHSEAFF. The CDR3 coding sequence is TGTGCCAGCAGTGAGCAGACAGGGCATTCTGAAGCTTTCTTT.

The chain carries TRBV29-1 and TRBJ2-3; 7 nucleotides align to TRBD2. Losses at the gene ends were 6 bases for V and 2 bases for J; bases not matched to a gene: 11. This CDR3 comprises 15 residues. CDR1 SQVTM and CDR2 ANQGSEA come from the germline V gene. DNA for the CDR3: TGCAGCGTCATCCGATCAGCGGGGCTCACAGATACGCAGTATTTT. This translates into CSVIRSAGLTDTQYF.

V usage is TRBV5-6 and J usage is TRBJ1-3; TRBD1 is a possible D gene (6 bases). V lost 0 bases, J lost 4 bases, and 8 bases lay in between. Looked up from germline, CDR1 is SGHDT and CDR2 is YYEEEE. The CDR3 is 14 amino acids. The CDR3 region is CASSLGGHGNTIYF. For the CDR3, the DNA is TGTGCCAGCAGCTTGGGGGGGCACGGAAACACCATATATTTT.

This clone showed up just once. This chain uses TRBV29-1 with TRBJ1-2; TRBD1 aligns across 8 bases. Per germline, CDR1 SQVTM and CDR2 ANQGSEA. Trimming at V came to 7 bases and at J to 2 bases, leaving 6 bases not matched to a gene. This CDR3 has 13 residues. The CDR3 sequence: CSAGQGGNYGYTF. CDR3 nucleotide sequence: TGCAGCGCCGGACAGGGCGGCAACTATGGCTACACCTTC. Variable domain in full (rest from reference TRBV29-1 and TRBJ1-2): SAVISQKPSRDICQRGTSLTIQCQVDSQVTMMFWYRQQPGQSLTLIATANQGSEATYESGFVIDKFPISRPNLTFSTLTVSNMSPEDSSIYLCSAGQGGNYGYTFGSGTRLTVV.

This chain joins TRBV7-9 and TRBJ1-2, with 10 bases lining up with TRBD1. With V trimmed by 1 base and J by 4 bases, 6 bases remained unmatched. Per germline, CDR1 SEHNR and CDR2 FQNEAQ (reference sequence). The CDR3 is 16 amino acids. The CDR3 DNA follows: TGTGCCAGCAGCTTAGGGGGGACAGGGGATTCCTATGGCTACACCTTC. This sequence encodes CASSLGGTGDSYGYTF.

This chain joins TRBV19 and TRBJ1-5; D ambiguous. The V end lost 3 bases, the J end lost 5 bases, and 11 bases lay between the germline ends. Per germline, CDR1 LNHDA and CDR2 SQIVND (reference sequence). CDR3 length equals 14 residues. The CDR3 loop reads CASSIPYGHQPQHF. The CDR3 DNA is TGTGCCAGTAGTATCCCCTATGGGCATCAGCCCCAGCATTTT. The variable domain in full, completed from reference TRBV19 and TRBJ1-5, reads DGGITQSPKYLFRKEGQNVTLSCEQNLNHDAMYWYRQDPGQGLRLIYYSQIVNDFQKGDIAEGYSVSREKKESFPLTVTSAQKNPTAFYLCASSIPYGHQPQHFGDGTRLSIL.

The rearrangement links TRBV15 to TRBJ1-1, with 9 bases identical to TRBD1. In germline, CDR1 is LNHNV, CDR2 YYDKDF (reference sequence). This CDR3 contains 18 residues. Unmatched junction bases numbered 17, after V lost 1 base and J lost 8 bases. The CDR3 region is CATSRGFKTGGRGIEAFF. For the CDR3, the DNA is TGTGCCACCAGCAGAGGGTTTAAGACAGGGGGAAGAGGAATAGAAGCTTTCTTT.

The genes are TRBV27 and TRBJ2-2, with D perhaps matching TRBD1 (6 bases). V was clipped by 5 bases and J by 0 bases, with 13 bases between them. The CDR3 runs 16 residues. The germline V gene has CDR1 MNHEY and CDR2 SMNVEV (reference sequence). The CDR3 coding sequence is TGTGCCAGCAGTCCTCCCCCAGGGGCGAACACCGGGGAGCTGTTTTTT. Protein: CASSPPPGANTGELFF.

CDR3 nucleotides: TGTGCCAGTAGTATTCAGGCCAGCTCTGGAAACACCATATATTTT. It codes for CASSIQASSGNTIYF. This chain joins TRBV19 and TRBJ1-3, with unresolved D. The V and J ends lost 3 bases and 0 bases respectively, with 9 bases between them. Germline CDR1 reads LNHDA; CDR2 reads SQIVND (reference sequence). The CDR3 is 15 residues long.

The J gene is TRBJ2-7, the V gene TRBV7-5; TRBD1 is the table's D call and was not checked against the DNA. TRBV7-5 counts as a pseudogene. The CDR3 has 16 residues. CDR3 region: CARTALGQGLPYEQYF. The DNA of the CDR3 is TGTGCCAGAACAGCCCTGGGCCAGGGGTTACCCTACGAGCAGTACTTC.

The chain is built from TRBV2 and TRBJ2-5; TRBD2 agrees at 8 bases. V gave up 8 bases and J gave up 4 bases; unmatched junction bases: 6. The germline V gene has CDR1 SNHLY and CDR2 FYNNEI. The CDR3 is 13 residues long. The CDR3 nucleotides read TGTGCCAGCCGGACTAGCCCGCGAGAGACCCAGTACTTC. Its translation: CASRTSPRETQYF.

The CDR3: CASSQGAGTWGRNEQFF. The CDR3 DNA reads TGTGCCAGCAGCCAAGGAGCCGGGACATGGGGAAGAAATGAGCAGTTCTTC. The rearrangement uses TRBV14 and TRBJ2-1, with D possibly matching TRBD1 (6 bases). Per the germline V gene, CDR1 is SGHDN and CDR2 is FVKESK. V was trimmed by 1 base and J by 7 bases, leaving 20 bases between them. The CDR3 sequence is 17 residues long.

V is TRBV2 and J is TRBJ2-7, with a tentative D call TRBD2 (5 bases). This CDR3 has 15 amino acids. V dropped 6 bases and J dropped 5 bases, with 20 bases sitting between them. Germline loops: CDR1 SNHLY, CDR2 FYNNEI. The CDR3 coding sequence is TGTGCCAGCAGGGCGCAACCCTACGGGCGGGACGAGCAGTACTTC. As protein: CASRAQPYGRDEQYF.

DNA of the CDR3: TGTGCCAGCAGCCTGACTGCAATCTATGGCTACACCTTC. Translating gives CASSLTAIYGYTF. The rearrangement links TRBV5-6 to TRBJ1-2; D not resolved. This CDR3 is 13 amino acids long. The V and J ends lost 4 bases and 4 bases respectively, with 11 bases between them. Germline V gene data show CDR1 as SGHDT and CDR2 as YYEEEE.

The chain links TRBV18 to TRBJ2-3; the match to TRBD2 covers 9 bases. CDR1 and CDR2 (germline): KGHSH, LQKENI. The J segment lost 7 bases and the V segment lost 0 bases, leaving 11 bases of the junction unmatched. The CDR3 spans 17 residues. CDR3 amino acids: CASSPPFSGGLLNTQYF. The CDR3 DNA follows: TGTGCCAGCTCACCACCCTTTAGCGGGGGACTTCTGAATACGCAGTATTTT.

This clone was counted a few times. This sequence joins TRBV9 and TRBJ1-3; D call uncertain. The V end was cut by 4 bases, the J end by 0 bases, with 8 bases between. Germline V gives CDR1 SGDLS, CDR2 YYNGEE. This CDR3 region has 14 residues. The CDR3 DNA reads TGTGCCAGCAGCCAGGTGATCTCTGGAAACACCATATATTTT. Translating it yields CASSQVISGNTIYF.

This CDR3 is CASSFTFAGLDTEAFF. The CDR3 DNA reads TGTGCCAGCAGCTTTACATTCGCAGGGCTAGACACTGAAGCTTTCTTT. The V and J genes are TRBV11-3 and TRBJ1-1; D perhaps matches TRBD1 (5 bases). Germline V gives CDR1 SGHNT, CDR2 YENEEA. The V end was cut by 3 bases, the J end by 3 bases, with 17 bases between. The CDR3 consists of 16 residues.

The chain recombines TRBV4-2 with TRBJ2-3, with 9 nucleotides matching TRBD2. The CDR3 totals 16 residues. The trim removed 4 bases at V and 1 base at J, leaving 6 bases unmatched. Germline CDR1 is LGHNA and CDR2 is YNFKEQ. CDR3 DNA: TGTGCCAGCAGCCCCGGGGTAGCGGGGGGCACAGATACGCAGTATTTT. Translated: CASSPGVAGGTDTQYF.

This clone was detected a few times. The chain joins TRBV7-2 to TRBJ1-2; D gene uncertain. V lost 2 bases, J lost 4 bases, and 8 bases lay in between. In germline, CDR1 is SGHTA, CDR2 FQGNSA. This CDR3 is 13 amino acids long. In nucleotides, the CDR3 is TGTGCCAGCAGCTTAAGAGGGATCTATGGCTACACCTTC. Protein product: CASSLRGIYGYTF.

The J gene is TRBJ2-3, the V gene TRBV10-2, with 16 bases aligning to TRBD2. The germline gives CDR1 WSHSY, CDR2 SAAADI. The CDR3 has 17 residues. The trim removed 0 bases at V and 3 bases at J, leaving 0 bases unmatched. CDR3 loop: CASSESGLAGGTDTQYF. For the CDR3, the DNA is TGCGCCAGCAGTGAGTCGGGACTAGCGGGGGGGACAGATACGCAGTATTTT.

V gene TRBV5-1 combines with J gene TRBJ2-1; 9 bases fit TRBD1. Losses at the gene ends were 4 bases for V and 14 bases for J; bases not matched to a gene: 10. The germline V gene encodes CDR1 SGHRS and CDR2 YFSETQ. The CDR3 is 13 residues long. This CDR3 reads CASSPTGTGRKFF. In nucleotides, the CDR3 is TGCGCCAGCAGCCCAACCGGGACAGGGAGAAAGTTCTTC.

The V call is TRBV5-6, the J call TRBJ1-1; D gene unclear. This CDR3 has 12 amino acids. Between the trimmed V and J ends, which lost 2 bases and 7 bases, there was a span of 9 bases. Germline lookup yields CDR1 SGHDT and CDR2 YYEEEE. The CDR3 region has the DNA TGTGCCAGCAGCTTTTTAAGGAGTGAAGCTTTCTTT. It specifies CASSFLRSEAFF. The entire variable domain, with the rest obtained from reference TRBV5-6 and TRBJ1-1, is as follows: DAGVTQSPTHLIKTRGQQVTLRCSPKSGHDTVSWYQQALGQGPQFIFQYYEEEERQRGNFPDRFSGHQFPNYSSELNVNALLLGDSALYLCASSFLRSEAFFGQGTRLTVV.